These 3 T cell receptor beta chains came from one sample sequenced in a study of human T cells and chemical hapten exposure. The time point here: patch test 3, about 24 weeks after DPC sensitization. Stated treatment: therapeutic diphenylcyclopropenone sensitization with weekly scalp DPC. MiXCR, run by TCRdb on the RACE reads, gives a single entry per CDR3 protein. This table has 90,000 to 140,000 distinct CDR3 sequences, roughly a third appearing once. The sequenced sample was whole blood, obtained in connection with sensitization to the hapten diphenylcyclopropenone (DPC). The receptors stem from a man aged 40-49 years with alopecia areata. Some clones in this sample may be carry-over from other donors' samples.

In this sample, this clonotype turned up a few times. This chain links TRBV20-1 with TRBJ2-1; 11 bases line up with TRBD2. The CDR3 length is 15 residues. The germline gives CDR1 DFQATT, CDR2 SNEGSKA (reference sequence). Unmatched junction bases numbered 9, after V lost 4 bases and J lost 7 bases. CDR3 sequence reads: CSAMGDSGRGNEQFF. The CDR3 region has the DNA TGCAGTGCTATGGGGGATAGCGGGAGGGGGAATGAGCAGTTCTTC.

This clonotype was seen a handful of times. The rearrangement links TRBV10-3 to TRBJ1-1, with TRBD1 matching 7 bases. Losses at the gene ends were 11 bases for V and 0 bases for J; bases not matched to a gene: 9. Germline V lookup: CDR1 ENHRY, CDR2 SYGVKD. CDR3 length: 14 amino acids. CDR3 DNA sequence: TGTGCCGTACAGGGGCGGGAAATGAACACTGAAGCTTTCTTT. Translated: CAVQGREMNTEAFF.

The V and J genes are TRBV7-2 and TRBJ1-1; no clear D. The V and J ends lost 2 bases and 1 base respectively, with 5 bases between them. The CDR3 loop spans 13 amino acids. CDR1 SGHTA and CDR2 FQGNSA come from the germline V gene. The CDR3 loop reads CASSLLPNTEAFF. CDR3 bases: TGTGCCAGCAGCTTATTGCCGAACACTGAAGCTTTCTTT.